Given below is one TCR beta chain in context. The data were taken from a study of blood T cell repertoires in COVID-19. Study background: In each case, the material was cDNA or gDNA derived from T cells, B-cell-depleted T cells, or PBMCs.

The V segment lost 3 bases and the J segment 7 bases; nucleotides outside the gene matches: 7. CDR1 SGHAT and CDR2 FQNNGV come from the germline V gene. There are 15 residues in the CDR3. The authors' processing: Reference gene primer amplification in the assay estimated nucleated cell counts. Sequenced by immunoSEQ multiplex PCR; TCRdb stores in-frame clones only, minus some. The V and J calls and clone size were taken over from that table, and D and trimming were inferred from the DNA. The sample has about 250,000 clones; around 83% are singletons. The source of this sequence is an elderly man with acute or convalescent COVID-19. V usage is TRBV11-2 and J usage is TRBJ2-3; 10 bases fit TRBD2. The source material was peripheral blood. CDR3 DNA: TGTGCCAGCAGCTTCCCGGGACTAGCGTCCTATACGCAGTATTTT. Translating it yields CASSFPGLASYTQYF.